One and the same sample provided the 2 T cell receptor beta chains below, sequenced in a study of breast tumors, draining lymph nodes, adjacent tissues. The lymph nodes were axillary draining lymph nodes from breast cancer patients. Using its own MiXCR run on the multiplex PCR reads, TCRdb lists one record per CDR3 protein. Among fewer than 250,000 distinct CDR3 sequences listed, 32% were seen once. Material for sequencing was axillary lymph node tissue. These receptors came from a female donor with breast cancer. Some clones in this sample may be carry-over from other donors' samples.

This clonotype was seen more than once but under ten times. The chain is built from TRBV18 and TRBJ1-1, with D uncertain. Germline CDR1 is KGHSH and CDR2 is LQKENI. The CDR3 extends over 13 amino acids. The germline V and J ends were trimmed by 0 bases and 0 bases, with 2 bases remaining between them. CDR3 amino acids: CASSPPVNTEAFF. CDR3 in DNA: TGTGCCAGCTCACCACCGGTGAACACTGAAGCTTTCTTT.

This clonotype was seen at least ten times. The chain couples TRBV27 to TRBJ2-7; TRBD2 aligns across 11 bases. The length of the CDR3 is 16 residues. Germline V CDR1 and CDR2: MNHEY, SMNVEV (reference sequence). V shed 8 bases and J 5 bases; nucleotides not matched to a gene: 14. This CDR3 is CASHTSELAGVHEQYF. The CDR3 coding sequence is TGTGCCAGCCATACCTCCGAACTAGCGGGAGTTCACGAGCAGTACTTC.